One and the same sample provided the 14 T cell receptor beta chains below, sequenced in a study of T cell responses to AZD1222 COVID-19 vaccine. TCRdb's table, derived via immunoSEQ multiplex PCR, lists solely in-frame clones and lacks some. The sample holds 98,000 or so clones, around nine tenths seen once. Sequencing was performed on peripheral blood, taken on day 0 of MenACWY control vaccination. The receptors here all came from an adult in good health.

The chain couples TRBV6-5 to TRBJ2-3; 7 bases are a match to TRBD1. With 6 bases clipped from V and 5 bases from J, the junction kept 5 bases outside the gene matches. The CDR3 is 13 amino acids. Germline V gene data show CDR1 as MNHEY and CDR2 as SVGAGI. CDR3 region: CASRETGLDTQYF. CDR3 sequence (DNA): TGTGCCAGCAGAGAGACAGGGTTAGATACGCAGTATTTT.

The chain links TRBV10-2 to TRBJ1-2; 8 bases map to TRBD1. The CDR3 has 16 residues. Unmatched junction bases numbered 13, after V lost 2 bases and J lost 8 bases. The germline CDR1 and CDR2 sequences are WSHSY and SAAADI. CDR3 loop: CASSEARTGRWGGYTF. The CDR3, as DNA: TGCGCCAGCAGTGAGGCCCGGACAGGGAGATGGGGGGGCTACACCTTC.

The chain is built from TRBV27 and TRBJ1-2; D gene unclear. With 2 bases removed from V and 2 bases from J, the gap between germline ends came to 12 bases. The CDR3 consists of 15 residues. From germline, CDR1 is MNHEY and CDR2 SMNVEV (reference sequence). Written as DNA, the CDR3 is TGTGCCAGCAGTTTAGGGCATCTTAACAACTATGGCTACACCTTC. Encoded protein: CASSLGHLNNYGYTF.

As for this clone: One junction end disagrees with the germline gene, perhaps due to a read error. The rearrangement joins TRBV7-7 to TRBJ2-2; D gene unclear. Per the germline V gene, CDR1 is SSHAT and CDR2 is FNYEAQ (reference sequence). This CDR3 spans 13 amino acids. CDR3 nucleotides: TGTGCTAGCAGCTCTGGACCCACCGGGGAGCTGTTTTTT. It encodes CASSSGPTGELFF.

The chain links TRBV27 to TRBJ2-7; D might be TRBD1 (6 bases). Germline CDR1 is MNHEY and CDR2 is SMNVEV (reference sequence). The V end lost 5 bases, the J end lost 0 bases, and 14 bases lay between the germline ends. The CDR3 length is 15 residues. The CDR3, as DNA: TGTGCCAGCAGTAGGACAGTTCTAAGCTCCTACGAGCAGTACTTC. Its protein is CASSRTVLSSYEQYF.

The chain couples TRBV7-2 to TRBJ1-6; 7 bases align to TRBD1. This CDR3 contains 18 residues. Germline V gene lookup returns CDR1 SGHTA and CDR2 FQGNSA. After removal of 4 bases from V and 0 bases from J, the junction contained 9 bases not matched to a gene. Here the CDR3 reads CASSSTTGQSSYNSPLHF. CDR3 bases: TGTGCCAGCAGCTCGACAACGGGACAGAGCTCCTATAATTCACCCCTCCACTTT.

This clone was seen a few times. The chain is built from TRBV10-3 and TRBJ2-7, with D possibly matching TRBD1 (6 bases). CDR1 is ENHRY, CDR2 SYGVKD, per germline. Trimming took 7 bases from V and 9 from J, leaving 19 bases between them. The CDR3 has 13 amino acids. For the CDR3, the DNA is TGTGCCATCAAGGGGGATTCTGGCGGACCGCAGTACTTC. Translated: CAIKGDSGGPQYF.

The DNA for the CDR3 is TGTGCCAGCAGCGCCTTAGGTTTGGACTATGGCTACACCTTC. It specifies CASSALGLDYGYTF. This chain links TRBV9 with TRBJ1-2, with D uncertain. The CDR3 has 14 amino acids. Germline values: CDR1 SGDLS, CDR2 YYNGEE. With 3 bases removed from V and 3 bases from J, the gap between germline ends came to 12 bases.

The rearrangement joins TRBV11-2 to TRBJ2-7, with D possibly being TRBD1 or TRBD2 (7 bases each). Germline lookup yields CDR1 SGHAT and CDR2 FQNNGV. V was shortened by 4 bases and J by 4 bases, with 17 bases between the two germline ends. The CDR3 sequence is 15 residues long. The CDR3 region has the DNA TGTGCCAGCAGCTCGTGGGAGGGGGCCGATTACGAGCAGTACTTC. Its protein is CASSSWEGADYEQYF.

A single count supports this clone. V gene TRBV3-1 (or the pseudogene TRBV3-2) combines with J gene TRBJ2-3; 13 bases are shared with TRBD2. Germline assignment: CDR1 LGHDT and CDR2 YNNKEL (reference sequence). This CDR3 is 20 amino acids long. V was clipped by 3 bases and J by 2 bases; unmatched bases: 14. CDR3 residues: CASSHQPWTSGGGDTDTQYF. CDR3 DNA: TGTGCCAGCAGCCATCAACCCTGGACTAGCGGGGGCGGGGACACAGATACGCAGTATTTT.

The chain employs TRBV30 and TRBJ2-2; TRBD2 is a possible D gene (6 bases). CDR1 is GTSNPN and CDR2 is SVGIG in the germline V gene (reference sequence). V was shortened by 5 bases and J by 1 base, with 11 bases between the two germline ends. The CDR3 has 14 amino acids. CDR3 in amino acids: CAWVWGGNTGELFF. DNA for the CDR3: TGTGCCTGGGTCTGGGGAGGGAACACCGGGGAGCTGTTTTTT.

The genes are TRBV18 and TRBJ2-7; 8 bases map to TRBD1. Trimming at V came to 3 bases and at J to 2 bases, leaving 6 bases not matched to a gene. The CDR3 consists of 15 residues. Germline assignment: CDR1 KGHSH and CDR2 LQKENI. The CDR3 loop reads CASSPRGQGPYEQYF. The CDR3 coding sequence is TGTGCCAGCTCACCCAGGGGGCAGGGTCCCTACGAGCAGTACTTC.

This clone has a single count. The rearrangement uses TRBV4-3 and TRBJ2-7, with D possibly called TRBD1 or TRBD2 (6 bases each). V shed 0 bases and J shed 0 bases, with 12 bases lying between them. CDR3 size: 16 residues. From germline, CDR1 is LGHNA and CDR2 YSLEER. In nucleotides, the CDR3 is TGCGCCAGCAGCCAAGATCAAGGGGGGCGCTCCTACGAGCAGTACTTC. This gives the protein CASSQDQGGRSYEQYF.

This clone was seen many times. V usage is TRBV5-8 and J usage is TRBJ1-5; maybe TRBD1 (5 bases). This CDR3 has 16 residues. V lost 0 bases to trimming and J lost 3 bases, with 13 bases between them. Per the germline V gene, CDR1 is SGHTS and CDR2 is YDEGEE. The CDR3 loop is CASSLARDGNNQPQHF. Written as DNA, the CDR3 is TGTGCCAGCAGCTTGGCCCGGGACGGGAACAATCAGCCCCAGCATTTT.